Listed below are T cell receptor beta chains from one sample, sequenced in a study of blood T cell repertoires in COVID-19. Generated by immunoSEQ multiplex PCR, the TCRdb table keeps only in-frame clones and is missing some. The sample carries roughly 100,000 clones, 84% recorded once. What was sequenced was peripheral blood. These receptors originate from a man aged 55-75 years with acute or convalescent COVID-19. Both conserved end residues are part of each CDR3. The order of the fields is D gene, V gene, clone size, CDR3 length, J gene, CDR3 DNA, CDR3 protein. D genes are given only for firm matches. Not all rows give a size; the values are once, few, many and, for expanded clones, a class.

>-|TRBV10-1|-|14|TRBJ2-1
TGCGCCAGCAGTGAGAGGGGAAGGGGCAATGAGCAGTTCTTC
CASSERGRGNEQFF
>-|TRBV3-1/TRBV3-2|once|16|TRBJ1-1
TGTGCCAGCAGCCAAGTTCAAACTAACACGGACACTGAAGCTTTCTTT
CASSQVQTNTDTEAFF
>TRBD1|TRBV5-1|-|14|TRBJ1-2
TGCGCCAGCAGCTTGGGGGACAGAAACTATGGCTACACCTTC
CASSLGDRNYGYTF
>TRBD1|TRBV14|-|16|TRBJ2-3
TGTGCCAGCAGCCAAGAGTTAGGGGGCGGTCCAGATACGCAGTATTTT
CASSQELGGGPDTQYF
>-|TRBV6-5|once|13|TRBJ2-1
TGTGCCAGCAGTTACGGACCCAGGGTAGAGCAGTTCTTC
CASSYGPRVEQFF
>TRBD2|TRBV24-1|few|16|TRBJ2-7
TGTGCCACCAGTGATTTTGTCGCGGGAGGACCCGGCGAGCAGTACTTC
CATSDFVAGGPGEQYF
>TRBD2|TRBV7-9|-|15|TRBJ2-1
TGTGCCAGCAGCCAGTCGGGGGGTAACTACAATGAGCAGTTCTTC
CASSQSGGNYNEQFF
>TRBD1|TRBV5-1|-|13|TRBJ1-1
TGCGCCAGCAGCTTCGGGACAGGACGTGAAGCTTTCTTT
CASSFGTGREAFF
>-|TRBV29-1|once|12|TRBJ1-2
TGCAGCGCCCTATTACCGAGCGGGGTGGGCACCTTC
CSALLPSGVGTF
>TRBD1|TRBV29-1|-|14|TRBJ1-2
TGCAGCGCCGCTGTAGGGACAGATTCCTATGGCTACACCTTC
CSAAVGTDSYGYTF
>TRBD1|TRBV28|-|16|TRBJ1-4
TGTGCCAGCAGTCAACCAGGACAGGGAGGCGGTGAAAAACTGTTTTTT
CASSQPGQGGGEKLFF
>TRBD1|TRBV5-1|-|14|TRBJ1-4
TGCGCCAGCAGCTTGGGGGGACAGTCAGAAAAACTGTTTTTT
CASSLGGQSEKLFF
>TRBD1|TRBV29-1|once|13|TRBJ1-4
TGCAGCGGGGAAACAGGGGGCGGTGAAAAACTGTTTTTT
CSGETGGGEKLFF
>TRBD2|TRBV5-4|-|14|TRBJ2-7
TGTGCCAGCAGCCTGGGAGGGATCAGCTACGAGCAGTACTTC
CASSLGGISYEQYF
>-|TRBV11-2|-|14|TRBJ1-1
TGTGCCAGCAGCTCGCGGGAGGGTGACACTGAAGCTTTCTTT
CASSSREGDTEAFF
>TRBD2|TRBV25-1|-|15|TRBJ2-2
TGTGCCAGCAGTAGGACTAGCGGGTCCACCGGGGAGCTGTTTTTT
CASSRTSGSTGELFF
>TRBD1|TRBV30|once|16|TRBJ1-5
TGTGCCTGGAATCAGGGGGGCTTGGTTAGCAATCAGCCCCAGCATTTT
CAWNQGGLVSNQPQHF
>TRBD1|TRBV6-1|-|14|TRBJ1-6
TGTGCCAGCAGTGAACAGGGGGCTAATTCACCCCTCCACTTT
CASSEQGANSPLHF
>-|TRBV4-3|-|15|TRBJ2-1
TGCGCCAGCAGCCAAGGCTTGGAAGGGGACAATGAGCAGTTCTTC
CASSQGLEGDNEQFF
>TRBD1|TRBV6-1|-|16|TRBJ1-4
TGTGCCAGCAGTGCAATCCGGGACAGGGGGGATGAAAAACTGTTTTTT
CASSAIRDRGDEKLFF
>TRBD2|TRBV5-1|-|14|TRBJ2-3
TGCGCCAGCAGCGCCGCGCGGGAGGCAGATACGCAGTATTTT
CASSAAREADTQYF
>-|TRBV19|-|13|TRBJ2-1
TGTGCCAGTAGTAACAGGTGGACGGGTGAGCAGTTCTTC
CASSNRWTGEQFF
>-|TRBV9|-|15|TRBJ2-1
TGTGCCAGCAGCGTAAGTGGGAGCTCCTACAATGAGCAGTTCTTC
CASSVSGSSYNEQFF
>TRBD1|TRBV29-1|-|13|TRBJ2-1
TGCAGCGCTGGACAGGGTCGGGTCAATGAGCAGTTCTTC
CSAGQGRVNEQFF
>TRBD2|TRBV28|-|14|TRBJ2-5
TGTGCCAGCAGGGGCGGGGGATTAGAAGAGACCCAGTACTTC
CASRGGGLEETQYF
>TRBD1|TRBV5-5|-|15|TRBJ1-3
TGTGCCAGCAGCTTGGGGGACAGCTCTGGAAACACCATATATTTT
CASSLGDSSGNTIYF
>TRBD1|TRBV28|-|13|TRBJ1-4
TGTGCCAGCAGGGACAGGGGTAATGAAAAACTGTTTTTT
CASRDRGNEKLFF
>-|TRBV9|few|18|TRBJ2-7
TGTGCCAGCAGCGTAGGACTCGACGGCAGGGGTTTTATGTACGAGCAGTACTTC
CASSVGLDGRGFMYEQYF
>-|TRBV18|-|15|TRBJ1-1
TGTGCCAGCTCGCCTCTGGGGGCTATATACACTGAAGCTTTCTTT
CASSPLGAIYTEAFF
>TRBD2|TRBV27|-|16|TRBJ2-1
TGTGCCAGCAGTTTGTTGCGGGAGCCCTTGGGCAATGAGCAGTTCTTC
CASSLLREPLGNEQFF
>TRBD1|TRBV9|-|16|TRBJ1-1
TGTGCCAGCAGCCCGAGGGGGGACAGGGCGAACACTGAAGCTTTCTTT
CASSPRGDRANTEAFF
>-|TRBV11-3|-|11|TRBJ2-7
TGTGCCAGCAGCTCAGGCTACGAGCAGTACTTC
CASSSGYEQYF
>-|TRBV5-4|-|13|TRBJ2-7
TGTGCCATGCAGACTAGGCGGTCCTACGAGCAGTACTTC
CAMQTRRSYEQYF
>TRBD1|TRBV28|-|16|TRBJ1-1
TGTGCCAGCAGTACGGGGACAGGGGTCGGTGACACTGAAGCTTTCTTT
CASSTGTGVGDTEAFF
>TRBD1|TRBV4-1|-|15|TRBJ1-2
TGCGCCAGCAGCCAAGATGAGGGGGCCCCAAATGGCTACACCTTC
CASSQDEGAPNGYTF
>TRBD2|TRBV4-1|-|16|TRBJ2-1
TGCGCCAGCAGACGGGATGGCGGGAGTTCCTACAATGAGCAGTTCTTC
CASRRDGGSSYNEQFF
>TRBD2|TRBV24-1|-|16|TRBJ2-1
TGTGCCACCAGTGATGCGGGACTAGCGGGAGTGTGGGAGCAGTTCTTC
CATSDAGLAGVWEQFF
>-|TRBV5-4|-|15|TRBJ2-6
TGTGCCAGCAGCCCAGGGAACTCTGGGGCCAACGTCCTGACTTTC
CASSPGNSGANVLTF
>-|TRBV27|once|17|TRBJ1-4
TGTGCCAGCAGTTTATTCGCGGTATTTGCAACTAATGAAAAACTGTTTTTT
CASSLFAVFATNEKLFF
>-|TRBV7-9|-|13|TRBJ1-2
TGTGCCAGCAGCTTAGGAGGGTTTTATGGCTACACCTTC
CASSLGGFYGYTF
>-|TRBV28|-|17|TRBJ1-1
TGTGCCAGCAGTTGGAGTGCACAGGGATGGACGGGGACTGAAGCTTTCTTT
CASSWSAQGWTGTEAFF
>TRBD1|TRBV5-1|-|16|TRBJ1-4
TGCGCCAGCAGCACGGACAGGGAACGCAGCAGAAGGAAACTGTTTTTT
CASSTDRERSRRKLFF
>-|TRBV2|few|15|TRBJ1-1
TGTGCCAGCAGTGAAGTTGCGCGGGGGCGGACTGAAGCTTTCTTT
CASSEVARGRTEAFF
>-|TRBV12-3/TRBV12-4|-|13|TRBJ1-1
TGTGCCAGCAGTTTACGACAGCACACTGAAGCTTTCTTT
CASSLRQHTEAFF